This T cell receptor (beta chain) originates from a study of shared clonotypes between healthy human individuals. Measured with immunoSEQ multiplex PCR; TCRdb has only the in-frame clones, and not every one. The profile shows some 1,100,000 clones, about 80% of them singletons. This CDR3 region has 15 residues. Germline V gene lookup returns CDR1 SGDLS and CDR2 YYNGEE. Trimming shortened V by 3 bases and J by 1 base, and 10 bases separated the two germline ends. The rearrangement uses TRBV9 and TRBJ1-4; D remains unclear. Sequenced sample: memory CD4+ T cells from PBMCs. The subset is: CD45RA-negative fraction. The source of this sequence is a man between 18 and 35 years old in good health. Some clones in this sample may be carry-over from other donors' samples. The CDR3 sequence is CASSAHMETNEKLFF. CDR3 DNA sequence: TGTGCCAGCAGCGCCCACATGGAAACTAATGAAAAACTGTTTTTT. The full variable domain, rest sourced from reference TRBV9 and TRBJ1-4, is DSGVTQTPKHLITATGQRVTLRCSPRSGDLSVYWYQQSLDQGLQFLIQYYNGEERAKGNILERFSAQQFPDLHSELNLSSLELGDSALYFCASSAHMETNEKLFFGSGTQLSVL.